A selection of T cell receptor beta chains follows, all from one sample in a study of cytomegalovirus exposure and HLA in healthy donors. Only in-frame clones appear in the TCRdb table, and some are missing; sequencing was by immunoSEQ multiplex PCR. The data contain approximately 140,000 clones, over 75% of them singletons. The specimen sequenced was PBMCs. The receptor set was obtained from a boy younger than 18 in good health and CMV-seronegative. Both conserved end residues are trimmed from each CDR3.

v_call	j_call	cdr3_aa
TRBV19	TRBJ1-1	ASSIRPTRAYFAEAF
TRBV6-1	TRBJ2-3	ASSGQPLSTDTQY
TRBV5-1	TRBJ1-2	ASSRLGETQGYT
TRBV20-1	TRBJ2-1	SPTSGNEQF
TRBV15	TRBJ2-2	ATSRAAGELF
TRBV21-1	TRBJ1-3	ASTLPGQGALSSGNTIY
TRBV5-5	TRBJ2-7	ASSTGVDRGGEQY
TRBV30	TRBJ1-5	AWNTGNNQPQH
TRBV18	TRBJ2-3	ASSPGTSGRDTQY
TRBV7-2	TRBJ1-2	ASSQSQVGAVYGYT
TRBV5-8	TRBJ2-1	ASSLDVGATGF
TRBV18	TRBJ2-1	ASSGRGEQF
TRBV7-9	TRBJ2-3	ASSFREQDSTDTQY
TRBV25-1	TRBJ1-4	ASSARTGVREKLF
TRBV4-2	TRBJ1-3	ASSQQIRTGFGNTIY
TRBV9	TRBJ2-1	ASSVTSSGNNEQF
TRBV7-9	TRBJ1-1	ASSLPTGGLAF
TRBV7-2	TRBJ2-7	ASSSNSGAYEQY
TRBV6-5	TRBJ2-7	ASSYPTLGGVYEQY
TRBV6-5	TRBJ2-5	ASMRRTGSETQY
TRBV7-8	TRBJ2-7	ASSLGGRGYEQY
TRBV29-1	TRBJ1-2	SVDQGIGYGYP
TRBV30	TRBJ2-7	AWSRTDSYEQY
TRBV7-9	-	ASSWGGEQY
TRBV27	TRBJ2-7	ASSTGRGPYEQY
TRBV6-5	TRBJ2-5	PTSNRGGEQY
TRBV7-8	TRBJ2-7	ASSLESGMLDEQY
TRBV5-4	TRBJ1-1	ASSLVPGTVTEAF
TRBV4-3	TRBJ1-1	ASSQKQGYTEAF
TRBV5-1	TRBJ2-3	ASSWTSGPQDTQY
TRBV25-1	TRBJ1-2	ASSEIARGVYT
TRBV5-1	TRBJ2-1	ASSPGTSGGSYNEQF
TRBV19	TRBJ1-5	ASTGSSNQPQH
TRBV6-5	TRBJ2-7	ASSSRGLGSYEQY
TRBV7-3	TRBJ1-2	ASSSPGGGGYP
TRBV6-5	TRBJ2-7	ASSYGGSAGEQY
TRBV5-4	TRBJ1-4	ASSYRDEKLF
TRBV13	TRBJ2-1	ASSLDQGAGVNEQF
TRBV5-7	TRBJ1-1	ASSLRTGAGAF
TRBV6-5	TRBJ2-3	AGGYPTDTQY
TRBV11-3	TRBJ2-2	ASSTSTGELF
TRBV19	TRBJ2-3	ASRTSASTDTQY
TRBV28	TRBJ1-2	ASSLQTYGYT
TRBV19	TRBJ2-1	ASSAALAGIYNEQF
TRBV27	TRBJ2-3	ASSLSRGQDTQY
TRBV19	TRBJ1-1	ASTGGDTEAF
TRBV5-8	TRBJ2-7	ASSLAGTGYEQY
TRBV11-2	TRBJ1-1	ASSLDTGMGTEAF
TRBV2	TRBJ1-5	ASRLDGGSNQPQH
TRBV9	TRBJ2-1	ASSAWGLAGGYEQF
TRBV7-8	TRBJ2-7	ASSQTSWSEQY
TRBV5-1	TRBJ2-7	ASSFLGGSGNSYEQY
TRBV5-6	TRBJ1-1	ASSWGSMPEAF
TRBV18	TRBJ2-2	ASSPGTGDTGELF
TRBV4-3	TRBJ2-1	ASSQDLGGREQF
TRBV5-4	TRBJ2-2	ASRQQGANTGELF
TRBV6-5	TRBJ1-5	ASSPDRGQPQH
TRBV19	TRBJ1-4	ASSMRQGDQKLF